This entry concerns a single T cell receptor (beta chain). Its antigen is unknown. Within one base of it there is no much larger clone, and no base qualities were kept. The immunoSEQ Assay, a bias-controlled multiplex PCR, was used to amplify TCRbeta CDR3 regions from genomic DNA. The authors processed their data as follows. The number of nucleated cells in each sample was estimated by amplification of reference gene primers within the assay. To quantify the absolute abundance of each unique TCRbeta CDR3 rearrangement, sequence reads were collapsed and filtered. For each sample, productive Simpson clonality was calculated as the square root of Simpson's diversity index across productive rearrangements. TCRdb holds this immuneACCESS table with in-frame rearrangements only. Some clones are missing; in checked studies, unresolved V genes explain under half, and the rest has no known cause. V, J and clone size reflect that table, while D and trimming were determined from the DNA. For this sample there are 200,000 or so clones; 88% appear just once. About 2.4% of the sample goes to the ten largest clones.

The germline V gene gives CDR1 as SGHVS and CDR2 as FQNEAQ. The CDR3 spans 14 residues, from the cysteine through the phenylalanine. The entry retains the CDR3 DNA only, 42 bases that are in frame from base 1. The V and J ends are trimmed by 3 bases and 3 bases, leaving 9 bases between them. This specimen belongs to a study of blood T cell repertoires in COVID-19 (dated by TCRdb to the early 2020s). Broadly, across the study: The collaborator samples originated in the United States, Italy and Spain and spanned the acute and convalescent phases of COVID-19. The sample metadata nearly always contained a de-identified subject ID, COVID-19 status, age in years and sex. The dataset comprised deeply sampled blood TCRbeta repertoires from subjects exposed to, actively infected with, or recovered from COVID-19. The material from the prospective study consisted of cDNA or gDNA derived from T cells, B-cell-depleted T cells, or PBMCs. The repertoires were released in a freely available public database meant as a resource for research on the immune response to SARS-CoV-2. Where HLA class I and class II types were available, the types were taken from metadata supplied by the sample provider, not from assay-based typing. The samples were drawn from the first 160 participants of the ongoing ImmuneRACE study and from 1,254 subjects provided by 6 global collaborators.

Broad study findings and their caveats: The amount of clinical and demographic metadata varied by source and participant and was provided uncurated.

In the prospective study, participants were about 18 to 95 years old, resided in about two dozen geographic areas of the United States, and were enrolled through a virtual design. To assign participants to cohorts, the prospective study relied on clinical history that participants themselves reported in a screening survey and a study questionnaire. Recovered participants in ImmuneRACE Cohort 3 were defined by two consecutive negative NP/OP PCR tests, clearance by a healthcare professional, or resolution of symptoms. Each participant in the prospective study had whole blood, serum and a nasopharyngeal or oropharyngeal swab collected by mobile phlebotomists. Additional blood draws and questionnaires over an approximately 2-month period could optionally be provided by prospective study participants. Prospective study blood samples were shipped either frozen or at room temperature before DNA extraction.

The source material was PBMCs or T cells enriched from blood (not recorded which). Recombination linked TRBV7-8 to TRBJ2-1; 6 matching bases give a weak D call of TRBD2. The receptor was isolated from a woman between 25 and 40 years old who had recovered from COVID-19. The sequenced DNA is TGTGCCAGCAGCTTCGGGGGTATCTACAATGAGCAGTTCTTC. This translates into CASSFGGIYNEQFF.